The 27 T cell receptor beta chains in this list originate from one sample, sequenced in a study of metastatic and nonmetastatic thyroid tumors. TCRdb used MiXCR to call clones anew from the PCR reads. This repertoire shows 15,000 to 20,000 clones, roughly 22% found once; its top ten account for around a fifth. Patients were all untreated before their thyroid surgery. The sample consisted of adjacent normal tissue. The receptors originated from a female donor with papillary thyroid cancer or a benign thyroid nodule (not recorded which). Some clones in this sample may be carry-over from other donors' samples.

CDR3 sequence reads: CASRGTYLNTEAFF. CDR3 nucleotides: TGTGCCAGCAGAGGGACATATTTGAACACTGAAGCTTTCTTT. The chain recombines TRBV3-1 with TRBJ1-1; possible D gene TRBD1, 6 bases. From germline, CDR1 is LGHDT and CDR2 YNNKEL (reference sequence). The germline V and J ends were trimmed by 6 bases and 0 bases, with 11 bases remaining between them. The CDR3 consists of 14 residues.

This clone showed up many times. The chain employs TRBV6-1 and TRBJ2-1; maybe TRBD2 (5 bases). The CDR3 covers 19 residues. V lost 0 bases and J lost 7, with 25 bases in between. CDR1 is MNHNS and CDR2 is SASEGT in the germline V gene. The CDR3 DNA reads as TGTGCCAGCAGTGAAGCCGCTTTTCTTTCCGGGATCAAGACAAATGAGCAGTTCTTC. It specifies CASSEAAFLSGIKTNEQFF.

V gene TRBV4-1 combines with J gene TRBJ2-6; 11 bases are a match to TRBD2. The CDR3 is 19 amino acids. Germline V gene lookup returns CDR1 MGHRA and CDR2 YSYEKL. V was pared by 1 base and J by 1 base, with 6 bases of the junction left unmatched. As DNA, the CDR3 is TGCGCCAGCAGCCAAGTGGGACTAGCGGACCGATCTGGGGCCAACGTCCTGACTTTC. Protein sequence: CASSQVGLADRSGANVLTF.

This clone was seen more than once but under ten times. V and J are TRBV28 and TRBJ2-3, with 10 bases lining up with TRBD2. The germline V gene encodes CDR1 MDHEN and CDR2 SYDVKM. After removal of 3 bases from V and 4 bases from J, the junction contained 10 bases not matched to a gene. The CDR3 length is 17 residues. The CDR3 is CASSFFEAGGEPDTQYF. CDR3 sequence (DNA): TGTGCCAGCAGTTTCTTTGAAGCGGGAGGGGAACCAGATACGCAGTATTTT.

This clone rates as medium-sized. The rearrangement joins TRBV14 to TRBJ1-2; D uncertain. Trimming shortened V by 4 bases and J by 0 bases, and 6 bases separated the two germline ends. This CDR3 region has 13 residues. CDR1 and CDR2 (germline): SGHDN, FVKESK. Written as DNA, the CDR3 is TGTGCCAGCAGCCCGGATTCTAACTATGGCTACACCTTC. This sequence encodes CASSPDSNYGYTF. Together with reference TRBV14 and TRBJ1-2, the CDR3 gives the full variable domain: EAGVTQFPSHSVIEKGQTVTLRCDPISGHDNLYWYRRVMGKEIKFLLHFVKESKQDESGMPNNRFLAERTGGTYSTLKVQPAELEDSGVYFCASSPDSNYGYTFGSGTRLTVV.

This clone qualifies as large. V gene TRBV7-9 combines with J gene TRBJ2-3; 10 nucleotides line up with TRBD1. Germline V CDR1 and CDR2: SEHNR, FQNEAQ (reference sequence). J was trimmed by 2 bases and V by 5 bases; bases with no gene match: 10. This CDR3 spans 17 amino acids. DNA for the CDR3: TGTGCCAGCAGCCTCGGACAGGGGGTGACACACACAGATACGCAGTATTTT. This encodes CASSLGQGVTHTDTQYF.

About this clone: A read error may account for a junction end that differs from germline. The J gene is TRBJ2-2, the V gene TRBV5-6, with 8 positions matching TRBD1. This CDR3 is built from 16 residues. Germline V gives CDR1 SGHDT, CDR2 YYEEEE. The CDR3 sequence is CASGLAGGADTGELFF. The CDR3 DNA sequence: TGTGCCAGCGGCTTGGCAGGGGGCGCGGACACCGGGGAGCTGTTTTTT.

This clone was recorded a few times. The chain has TRBV2 and TRBJ1-2; possible D gene TRBD1, 5 bases. This CDR3 spans 14 amino acids. Germline V CDR1 and CDR2: SNHLY, FYNNEI. Trimming stripped 6 bases from V and 2 bases from J, with 13 bases between. CDR3 DNA: TGTGCCAGCAGCATGGCAGGGCCCAACTATGGCTACACCTTC. Translation gives CASSMAGPNYGYTF.

The count of this clone is one. The CDR3 region is CSARDSGTIQETQYF. CDR3 sequence (DNA): TGCAGTGCTAGAGACTCCGGGACTATACAAGAGACCCAGTACTTC. This chain links TRBV20-1 with TRBJ2-5, with 7 bases that match TRBD2. CDR3 length: 15 residues. Germline CDR1 and CDR2: DFQATT and SNEGSKA (reference sequence). J was trimmed by 2 bases and V by 0 bases; bases with no gene match: 6.

The table lists this clone with a few counts. This rearrangement joins TRBV12-3 or TRBV12-4 to TRBJ2-5; D remains unclear. V lost 7 bases and J 5 bases, leaving 20 bases between the germline ends. The CDR3 spans 15 residues. The CDR3 sequence: CASNLGPTLGETQYF. CDR3 nucleotide sequence: TGTGCCAGCAATCTAGGGCCCACGTTAGGGGAGACCCAGTACTTC.

This clone was seen at least ten times. J is TRBJ1-6 and V is TRBV27, with TRBD1 matching over 10 bases. Germline assignment: CDR1 MNHEY and CDR2 SMNVEV (reference sequence). V was clipped by 5 bases and J by 9 bases; unmatched bases: 4. The CDR3 length is 14 residues. CDR3 sequence: CASSPGQGGSPLHF. The CDR3 DNA is TGTGCCAGCAGTCCAGGACAGGGGGGTTCACCCCTCCACTTT.

This clone was recorded once. The chain couples TRBV19 to TRBJ2-1; a possible D gene is TRBD2 (6 bases). The CDR3 runs 17 residues. Germline assignment: CDR1 LNHDA and CDR2 SQIVND (reference sequence). The V and J ends lost 7 bases and 1 base respectively, with 20 bases between them. CDR3 DNA: TGTGCCAGTACCACTTTCCTCGGGAGCGGTTCCTACAATGAGCAGTTCTTC. It specifies CASTTFLGSGSYNEQFF.

This clone was seen more than once but under ten times. The chain links TRBV6-2 or TRBV6-3 to TRBJ1-2, with D unclear. CDR1 is MNHEY, CDR2 SVGEGT, per germline. V lost 6 bases and J lost 6, with 11 bases in between. There are 12 residues in the CDR3. CDR3 DNA sequence: TGTGCCAGCAGCCCCACCCGGGATGGCTACACCTTC. This sequence encodes CASSPTRDGYTF.

Many counts were recorded for this clone. V usage is TRBV27 and J usage is TRBJ2-7, with TRBD1 identical over 9 bases. There are 17 residues in the CDR3. Losses at the gene ends were 5 bases for V and 4 bases for J; bases not matched to a gene: 15. The germline V gene encodes CDR1 MNHEY and CDR2 SMNVEV (reference sequence). CDR3 sequence (DNA): TGTGCCAGCAGTAAAAAAGGGGGGGGACAGGGACCTTACGAGCAGTACTTC. Its protein is CASSKKGGGQGPYEQYF.

This clone was observed a handful of times. This chain links TRBV6-1 with TRBJ2-7, with 11 bases lining up with TRBD1. The CDR3 has 15 amino acids. The V and J ends lost 6 bases and 1 base, in that order; junction bases with no gene match: 5. Germline V gives CDR1 MNHNS, CDR2 SASEGT. The CDR3 coding sequence is TGTGCCAGCAGGAGGGACAGGGGGGGGTCCTACGAGCAGTACTTC. This encodes CASRRDRGGSYEQYF.

The genes are TRBV27 and TRBJ2-7; D remains unclear. Germline loops: CDR1 MNHEY, CDR2 SMNVEV (reference sequence). The CDR3 runs 12 residues. V gave up 8 bases and J gave up 0 bases, with 8 bases separating them. CDR3 bases: TGTGCCAGCTTCTCCTCCTCCTACGAGCAGTACTTC. Protein sequence: CASFSSSYEQYF.

In its sample, this clone was seen many times. The chain has TRBV2 and TRBJ2-3; TRBD2 might be the D (5 bases). Trimming removed 7 bases from V and 0 bases from J, with 14 bases in between. This CDR3 has 15 amino acids. CDR1 and CDR2 from the germline V gene are SNHLY and FYNNEI. This CDR3 is CASIRDFGSTDTQYF. The CDR3 coding sequence is TGTGCCAGCATTCGGGATTTTGGAAGCACAGATACGCAGTATTTT.

V gene TRBV11-2 combines with J gene TRBJ1-3; no reliable D call. V was trimmed by 5 bases and J by 0 bases, leaving 17 bases between them. The CDR3 loop spans 17 amino acids. The germline V gene has CDR1 SGHAT and CDR2 FQNNGV. CDR3 DNA: TGTGCCAGCAGCGGTCCTCGGACGGAATACTCTGGAAACACCATATATTTT. It codes for CASSGPRTEYSGNTIYF.

The chain has TRBV5-1 and TRBJ2-3, with TRBD2 matching 9 bases. V shed 0 bases and J 5 bases; nucleotides not matched to a gene: 4. Germline CDR1 reads SGHRS; CDR2 reads YFSETQ. This CDR3 comprises 15 residues. In nucleotides, the CDR3 is TGCGCCAGCAGCTTGGGGGGACTAGCAAGAGATACGCAGTATTTT. Protein product: CASSLGGLARDTQYF.

This chain uses TRBV4-2 with TRBJ1-2; 7 nucleotides match TRBD1. J lost 0 bases, V lost 4 bases, and 11 bases had no gene match. This CDR3 region has 17 residues. Germline CDR1 is LGHNA and CDR2 is YNFKEQ. For the CDR3, the DNA is TGTGCCAGCAGCCTAGTGGGCCGGACAGGAGCTAACTATGGCTACACCTTC. Translating gives CASSLVGRTGANYGYTF.

This clone turned up a few times. The chain links TRBV5-8 to TRBJ2-7; 7 bases are shared with TRBD1. J gave up 1 base and V 0 bases, and 1 base lay outside the gene matches. The CDR3 spans 14 residues. Germline loops: CDR1 SGHTS, CDR2 YDEGEE. CDR3 sequence reads: CASSLAGGSYEQYF. CDR3 bases: TGTGCCAGCAGCTTGGCAGGGGGATCCTACGAGCAGTACTTC.

The sample holds a few counts of this clone. The chain couples TRBV28 to TRBJ1-2; perhaps TRBD1 as D (6 bases). This CDR3 is built from 17 residues. Germline V gene data show CDR1 as MDHEN and CDR2 as SYDVKM. Trimming took off 5 bases at V and 4 bases at J, with 23 bases between the two ends. CDR3 amino acids: CASSGPGRGREGYGYTF. DNA of the CDR3: TGTGCCAGCAGTGGGCCGGGCAGGGGCAGGGAGGGCTATGGCTACACCTTC.

The chain joins TRBV10-1 to TRBJ2-3; D is possibly TRBD2 (6 bases). Deletions cut 5 bases from V and 2 bases from J, with 11 bases between. Germline V gene lookup returns CDR1 WNHNN and CDR2 SYGVQD (reference sequence). The CDR3 is 14 residues long. The CDR3 region is CASSPLADTDTQYF. CDR3 bases: TGCGCCAGCAGTCCCTTAGCGGACACAGATACGCAGTATTTT.

This clone was recorded many times. The chain uses TRBV7-2 and TRBJ1-2, with D uncertain. CDR3 length equals 15 residues. Germline assignment: CDR1 SGHTA and CDR2 FQGNSA. V lost 1 base to trimming and J lost 0 bases, with 9 bases between them. CDR3 sequence: CASSLVGFPNYGYTF. The CDR3 coding sequence is TGTGCCAGCAGCTTAGTCGGCTTTCCTAACTATGGCTACACCTTC.

The chain carries TRBV20-1 and TRBJ2-1, with D possibly being TRBD2 (5 bases). This CDR3 is built from 11 residues. CDR1 is DFQATT and CDR2 is SNEGSKA in the germline V gene (reference sequence). V was cut by 5 bases and J by 9 bases, with 11 bases left in between. DNA for the CDR3: TGCAGTGCTCCTACTCGGGGTGAGCAGTTCTTC. Protein: CSAPTRGEQFF.

In its sample, this clone was seen many times. J is TRBJ2-1 and V is TRBV20-1, with 7 positions matching TRBD2. The V and J ends lost 5 bases and 9 bases, in that order; junction bases with no gene match: 4. Germline-derived CDR1 and CDR2 are DFQATT and SNEGSKA (reference sequence). This CDR3 comprises 11 residues. In nucleotides, the CDR3 is TGCAGTGCTTTAAAGCGGGGTGAGCAGTTCTTC. Translating it yields CSALKRGEQFF.

This clone appeared a few times. The V call is TRBV20-1, the J call TRBJ1-2; tentative D call: TRBD1 (6 bases). The CDR3 loop spans 13 amino acids. Germline assignment: CDR1 DFQATT and CDR2 SNEGSKA (reference sequence). Trimming pared 3 bases from V and 8 bases from J, leaving 16 bases between. This CDR3 is CSASQGRGIGYTF. The DNA of the CDR3 is TGCAGTGCTAGTCAGGGCAGGGGAATCGGCTACACCTTC.